A single sample is the source of the 21 T cell receptor beta chains below, sequenced in a study of blood T cell repertoires in COVID-19. TCRdb's table, derived via immunoSEQ multiplex PCR, lists solely in-frame clones and lacks some. The table includes about 200,000 clones, 80% to 85% detected once. What was sequenced was PBMCs or T cells enriched from blood (not recorded which). All receptors derive from a man aged 35-49 years who had recovered from COVID-19.

This clone occurred a few times. This chain uses TRBV25-1 with TRBJ2-3; TRBD2 aligns across 9 bases. This CDR3 has 15 residues. With V trimmed by 4 bases and J by 1 base, 3 bases remained unmatched. Germline CDR1 and CDR2: MGHDK and SYGVNS. The CDR3 sequence: CASSASSGGTDTQYF. In DNA form, the CDR3 reads TGTGCCAGCAGTGCTTCTAGCGGGGGCACAGATACGCAGTATTTT.

The J gene is TRBJ2-2, the V gene TRBV6-5; 7 bases map to TRBD1. From germline, CDR1 is MNHEY and CDR2 SVGAGI. The CDR3 extends over 15 amino acids. The trim removed 6 bases at V and 0 bases at J, leaving 4 bases unmatched. This CDR3 reads CASSWDSSNTGELFF. As DNA, the CDR3 is TGTGCCAGCAGCTGGGACAGCTCGAACACCGGGGAGCTGTTTTTT.

This chain links TRBV6-1 with TRBJ1-2; weak D call: TRBD1 (5 bases). CDR3 length: 14 residues. Between the trimmed V and J ends, which lost 3 bases and 6 bases, there was a span of 14 bases. CDR1 and CDR2 (germline): MNHNS, SASEGT. The CDR3 region has the DNA TGTGCCAGCAGTGATTCAGGGCTGGGCGATGGCTACACCTTC. Translating gives CASSDSGLGDGYTF.

The chain recombines TRBV18 with TRBJ1-2; the match to TRBD1 covers 7 bases. In germline, CDR1 is KGHSH, CDR2 LQKENI. V shed 3 bases, J shed 4 bases, and the junction held 20 bases outside the gene matches. This CDR3 contains 19 residues. CDR3 residues: CASSPITTGTDRPTYGYTF. The CDR3, as DNA: TGTGCCAGCTCACCTATAACCACCGGGACAGACAGGCCAACCTATGGCTACACCTTC. Together with reference TRBV18 and TRBJ1-2, the CDR3 gives the full variable domain: NAGVMQNPRHLVRRRGQEARLRCSPMKGHSHVYWYRQLPEEGLKFMVYLQKENIIDESGMPKERFSAEFPKEGPSILRIQQVVRGDSAAYFCASSPITTGTDRPTYGYTFGSGTRLTVV.

The V gene is TRBV28, the J gene TRBJ2-3; D might be TRBD2 (5 bases). V was clipped by 2 bases and J by 6 bases, with 9 bases between them. The CDR3 has 13 residues. Germline CDR1 reads MDHEN; CDR2 reads SYDVKM. CDR3 sequence reads: CASSLGGSDTQYF. The CDR3 DNA is TGTGCCAGCAGTTTAGGCGGGTCGGATACGCAGTATTTT.

The chain carries TRBV5-1 and TRBJ1-2, with 8 bases lining up with TRBD1. Germline trimming cut 4 bases from V and 6 bases from J; bases unmatched to any gene: 11. The CDR3 totals 15 residues. Germline CDR1 SGHRS, CDR2 YFSETQ. CDR3 amino acids: CASSPQGQAMDGYTF. The CDR3 DNA follows: TGCGCCAGCAGCCCGCAGGGACAGGCGATGGATGGCTACACCTTC.

V usage is TRBV30 and J usage is TRBJ1-1; D may be TRBD1 (6 bases). Germline V lookup: CDR1 GTSNPN, CDR2 SVGIG (reference sequence). CDR3 length equals 15 residues. V gave up 0 bases and J gave up 1 base, with 12 bases separating them. CDR3 sequence (DNA): TGTGCCTGGAGTGTACTCGGGGGGCGGAACACTGAAGCTTTCTTT. This sequence encodes CAWSVLGGRNTEAFF.

This clone appeared a few times. J is TRBJ1-3 and V is TRBV5-1, with 10 bases fitting TRBD1. Germline lookup yields CDR1 SGHRS and CDR2 YFSETQ. CDR3 length: 15 amino acids. The ends lost 5 bases at V and 0 bases at J; junction bases unmatched: 2. The CDR3 is CASSRDRGSGNTIYF. The CDR3 nucleotides read TGCGCCAGCAGTAGGGACAGGGGCTCTGGAAACACCATATATTTT.

This chain links TRBV19 with TRBJ2-5, with 7 positions matching TRBD1. The CDR3 is 15 residues long. V lost 2 bases, J lost 2 bases, and 5 bases stayed unmatched. CDR1 LNHDA and CDR2 SQIVND come from the germline V gene (reference sequence). The CDR3 bases are TGTGCCAGTAGTATATTGGGGACAGATCAAGAGACCCAGTACTTC. Its translation is CASSILGTDQETQYF. The complete variable domain, with remaining parts taken from reference TRBV19 and TRBJ2-5, reads DGGITQSPKYLFRKEGQNVTLSCEQNLNHDAMYWYRQDPGQGLRLIYYSQIVNDFQKGDIAEGYSVSREKKESFPLTVTSAQKNPTAFYLCASSILGTDQETQYFGPGTRLLVL.

The V gene is TRBV3-1 (or the pseudogene TRBV3-2), the J gene TRBJ2-3; D uncertain. The CDR3 covers 13 residues. The germline gives CDR1 LGHDT, CDR2 YNNKEL (reference sequence). Trimming left V 3 bases short and J 0 bases short, with 4 bases between. The CDR3 here is CASSQTSTDTQYF. As DNA, the CDR3 is TGTGCCAGCAGCCAGACTAGCACAGATACGCAGTATTTT.

CDR3 protein: CASSSLAWTVGHEQYF. CDR3 nucleotides: TGTGCCAGCAGCTCTCTAGCTTGGACGGTCGGGCACGAGCAGTACTTC. The gene calls are TRBV7-9 and TRBJ2-7; D perhaps matches TRBD2 (5 bases). Trimming took 4 bases from V and 5 from J, leaving 21 bases between them. Germline-derived CDR1 and CDR2 are SEHNR and FQNEAQ (reference sequence). The CDR3 covers 16 residues.

The J gene is TRBJ1-4, the V gene TRBV29-1, with 7 nucleotides matching TRBD1. CDR1 is SQVTM, CDR2 ANQGSEA, per germline. The CDR3 covers 12 residues. Trimming took 6 bases from V and 5 from J; bases not matched to a gene: 3. Written as DNA, the CDR3 is TGCAGCGTCGGGACAGTGAATGAAAAACTGTTTTTT. This sequence encodes CSVGTVNEKLFF.

The J gene is TRBJ1-2, the V gene TRBV29-1; D possibly corresponds to TRBD1 (6 bases). Trimming stripped 4 bases from V and 2 bases from J, with 8 bases between. The germline V gene has CDR1 SQVTM and CDR2 ANQGSEA. The CDR3 is made up of 12 amino acids. DNA for the CDR3: TGCAGCGTTGTGAGGGGGAACTATGGCTACACCTTC. Translating it yields CSVVRGNYGYTF.

The chain joins TRBV5-1 to TRBJ2-7; D may be TRBD2 (6 bases). This CDR3 has 16 residues. CDR1 is SGHRS, CDR2 YFSETQ, per germline. Trimming shortened V by 0 bases and J by 5 bases, and 18 bases separated the two germline ends. The CDR3 region has the DNA TGCGCCAGCAGCTTGGACCTCCAGGCAACGGGGGACGAGCAGTACTTC. It specifies CASSLDLQATGDEQYF. The whole variable domain, filled in from reference TRBV5-1 and TRBJ2-7, reads KAGVTQTPRYLIKTRGQQVTLSCSPISGHRSVSWYQQTPGQGLQFLFEYFSETQRNKGNFPGRFSGRQFSNSRSEMNVSTLELGDSALYLCASSLDLQATGDEQYFGPGTRLTVT.

This clone occurred once. The chain employs TRBV6-5 and TRBJ1-2; D possibly corresponds to TRBD1 (6 bases). Germline V gene sequence: CDR1 MNHEY, CDR2 SVGAGI. The V end was cut by 6 bases, the J end by 4 bases, with 15 bases between. The CDR3 extends over 14 amino acids. The CDR3 bases are TGTGCCAGCAGCAAACAGGGCCTTAGCTATGGCTACACCTTC. Amino acid sequence: CASSKQGLSYGYTF.

This chain links TRBV2 with TRBJ1-2; 9 nucleotides match TRBD1. The CDR3 runs 14 residues. V was pared by 4 bases and J by 8 bases, with 8 bases of the junction left unmatched. Germline CDR1 reads SNHLY; CDR2 reads FYNNEI. The CDR3 DNA reads as TGTGCCAGCAGTGGTCGGGACAGGGCGGAAGGCTACACCTTC. Translating gives CASSGRDRAEGYTF.

The chain joins TRBV5-1 to TRBJ1-2; 9 nucleotides line up with TRBD1. The CDR3 is made up of 14 amino acids. The V and J ends lost 4 bases and 6 bases, in that order; junction bases with no gene match: 7. The germline V gene encodes CDR1 SGHRS and CDR2 YFSETQ. This CDR3 is CASSPDRGWDGYTF. CDR3 nucleotide sequence: TGCGCCAGCAGCCCGGACAGGGGTTGGGATGGCTACACCTTC. The full variable domain, in which reference TRBV5-1 and TRBJ1-2 provide the parts outside the CDR3, is KAGVTQTPRYLIKTRGQQVTLSCSPISGHRSVSWYQQTPGQGLQFLFEYFSETQRNKGNFPGRFSGRQFSNSRSEMNVSTLELGDSALYLCASSPDRGWDGYTFGSGTRLTVV.

This clone is a singleton in its sample. The chain is built from TRBV3-1 (or the pseudogene TRBV3-2) and TRBJ1-5; TRBD1 agrees at 7 bases. The CDR3 covers 14 residues. Germline lookup yields CDR1 LGHDT and CDR2 YNNKEL (reference sequence). The V gene end was trimmed by 4 bases and the J gene end by 4 bases; junction bases not matched to a gene: 4. CDR3 sequence reads: CASSLAGGNQPQHF. As DNA, the CDR3 is TGTGCCAGCAGCCTAGCAGGGGGAAATCAGCCCCAGCATTTT.

The chain is built from TRBV4-3 and TRBJ2-1, with D possibly TRBD2 on 6 matching bases. Trimming left V 0 bases short and J 0 bases short, with 9 bases between. The length of the CDR3 is 16 residues. Germline values: CDR1 LGHNA, CDR2 YSLEER. The CDR3 bases are TGCGCCAGCAGCCAAGATGGGAGGAGCTCCTACAATGAGCAGTTCTTC. The encoded protein is CASSQDGRSSYNEQFF.

The gene calls are TRBV19 and TRBJ2-6; D is perhaps TRBD2 (6 bases). The CDR3 runs 20 residues. Germline CDR1 LNHDA, CDR2 SQIVND (reference sequence). V shed 3 bases and J shed 0 bases, with 21 bases lying between them. DNA of the CDR3: TGTGCCAGTAGTATGGGGGGTTATAGACAGAAACTCTCTGGGGCCAACGTCCTGACTTTC. It encodes CASSMGGYRQKLSGANVLTF.

V and J are TRBV28 and TRBJ1-2; the D is unclear. Germline V lookup: CDR1 MDHEN, CDR2 SYDVKM. This CDR3 has 15 residues. Deletions cut 4 bases from V and 6 bases from J, with 18 bases between. The chain's CDR3 is CASSSYPGGLDGYTF. Here the CDR3 DNA reads TGTGCCAGCAGTTCTTACCCGGGAGGGTTGGATGGCTACACCTTC.